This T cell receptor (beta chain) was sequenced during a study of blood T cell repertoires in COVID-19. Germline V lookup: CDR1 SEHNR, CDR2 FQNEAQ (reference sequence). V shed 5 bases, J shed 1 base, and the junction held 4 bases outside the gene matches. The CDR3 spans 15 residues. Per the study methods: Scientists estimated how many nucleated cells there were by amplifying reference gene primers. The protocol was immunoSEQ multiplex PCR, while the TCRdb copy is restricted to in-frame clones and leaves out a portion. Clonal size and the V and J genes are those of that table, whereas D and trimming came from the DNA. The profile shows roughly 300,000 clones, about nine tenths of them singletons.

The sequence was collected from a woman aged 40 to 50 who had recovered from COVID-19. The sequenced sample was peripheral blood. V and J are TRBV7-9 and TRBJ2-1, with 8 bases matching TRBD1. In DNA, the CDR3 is TGTGCCAGCAGCCGGACAGGGCCATCCTACAATGAGCAGTTCTTC. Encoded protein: CASSRTGPSYNEQFF.